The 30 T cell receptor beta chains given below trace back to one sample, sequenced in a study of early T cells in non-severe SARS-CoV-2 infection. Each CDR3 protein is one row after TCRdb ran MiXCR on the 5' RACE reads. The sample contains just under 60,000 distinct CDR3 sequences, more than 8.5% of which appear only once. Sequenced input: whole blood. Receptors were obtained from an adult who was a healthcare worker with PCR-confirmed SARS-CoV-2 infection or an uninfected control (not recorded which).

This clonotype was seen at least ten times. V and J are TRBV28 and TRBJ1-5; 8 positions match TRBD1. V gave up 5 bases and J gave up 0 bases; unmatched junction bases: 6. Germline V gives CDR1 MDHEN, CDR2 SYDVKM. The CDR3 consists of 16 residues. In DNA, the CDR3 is TGTGCCAGCAGTGGAGACAGGGGCGGTAGCAATCAGCCCCAGCATTTT. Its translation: CASSGDRGGSNQPQHF.

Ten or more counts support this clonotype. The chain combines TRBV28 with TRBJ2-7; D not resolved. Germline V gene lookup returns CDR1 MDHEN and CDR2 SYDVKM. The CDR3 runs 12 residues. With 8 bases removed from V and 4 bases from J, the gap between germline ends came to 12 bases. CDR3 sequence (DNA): TGTGCCAGCCGGAGAAGTGGGTACGAGCAGTACTTC. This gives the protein CASRRSGYEQYF.

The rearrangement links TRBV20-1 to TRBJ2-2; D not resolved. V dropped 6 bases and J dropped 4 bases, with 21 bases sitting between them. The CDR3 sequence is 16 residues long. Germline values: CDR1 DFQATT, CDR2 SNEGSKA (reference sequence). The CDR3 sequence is CSANPSWGVSTGELFF. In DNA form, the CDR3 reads TGCAGTGCCAATCCCTCCTGGGGTGTCTCCACCGGGGAGCTGTTTTTT.

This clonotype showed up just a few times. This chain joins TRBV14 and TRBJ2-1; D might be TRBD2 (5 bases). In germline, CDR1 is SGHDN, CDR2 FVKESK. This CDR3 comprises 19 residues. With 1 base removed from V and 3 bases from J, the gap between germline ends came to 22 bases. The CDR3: CASSQVNFRGGGGYNEQFF. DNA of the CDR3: TGTGCCAGCAGCCAAGTAAACTTTCGCGGAGGAGGAGGCTACAATGAGCAGTTCTTC.

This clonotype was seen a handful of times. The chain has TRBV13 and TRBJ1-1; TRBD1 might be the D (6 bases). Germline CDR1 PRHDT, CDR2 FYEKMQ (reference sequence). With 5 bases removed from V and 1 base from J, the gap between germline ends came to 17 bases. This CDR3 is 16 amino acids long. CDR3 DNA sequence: TGTGCCAGCAGCCGCACACAGGGAGAGGCGAACACTGAAGCTTTCTTT. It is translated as CASSRTQGEANTEAFF.

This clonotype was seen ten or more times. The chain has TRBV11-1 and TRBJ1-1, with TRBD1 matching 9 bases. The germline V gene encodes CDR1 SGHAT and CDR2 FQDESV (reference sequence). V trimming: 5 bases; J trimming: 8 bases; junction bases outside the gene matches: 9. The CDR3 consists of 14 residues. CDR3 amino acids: CASSRTGVPLEAFF. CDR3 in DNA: TGTGCCAGCAGCCGGACAGGGGTTCCATTAGAAGCTTTCTTT. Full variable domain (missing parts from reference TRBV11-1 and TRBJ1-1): EAEVAQSPRYKITEKSQAVAFWCDPISGHATLYWYRQILGQGPELLVQFQDESVVDDSQLPKDRFSAERLKGVDSTLKIQPAELGDSAMYLCASSRTGVPLEAFFGQGTRLTVV.

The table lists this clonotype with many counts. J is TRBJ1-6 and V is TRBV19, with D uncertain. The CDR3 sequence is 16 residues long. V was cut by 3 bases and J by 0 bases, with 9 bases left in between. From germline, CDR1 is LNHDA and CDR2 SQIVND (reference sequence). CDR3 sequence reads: CASSIGRSSYNSPLHF. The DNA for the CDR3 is TGTGCCAGTAGTATTGGCCGAAGCTCCTATAATTCACCCCTCCACTTT.

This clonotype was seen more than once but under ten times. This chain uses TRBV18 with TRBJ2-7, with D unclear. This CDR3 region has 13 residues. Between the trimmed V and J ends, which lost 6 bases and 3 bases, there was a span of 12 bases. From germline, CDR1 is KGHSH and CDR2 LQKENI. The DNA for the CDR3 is TGTGCCAGCTCGCCAAGACTCGACTACGAGCAGTACTTC. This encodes CASSPRLDYEQYF. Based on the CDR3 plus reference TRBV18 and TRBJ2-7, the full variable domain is NAGVMQNPRHLVRRRGQEARLRCSPMKGHSHVYWYRQLPEEGLKFMVYLQKENIIDESGMPKERFSAEFPKEGPSILRIQQVVRGDSAAYFCASSPRLDYEQYFGPGTRLTVT.

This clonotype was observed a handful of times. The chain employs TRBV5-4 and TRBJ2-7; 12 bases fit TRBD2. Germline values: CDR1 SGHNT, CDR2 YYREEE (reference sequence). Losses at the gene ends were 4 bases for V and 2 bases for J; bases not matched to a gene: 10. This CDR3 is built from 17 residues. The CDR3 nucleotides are TGTGCCAGCAGCGTACGATCCGGACTAGCGGGACCCTACGAGCAGTACTTC. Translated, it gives CASSVRSGLAGPYEQYF.

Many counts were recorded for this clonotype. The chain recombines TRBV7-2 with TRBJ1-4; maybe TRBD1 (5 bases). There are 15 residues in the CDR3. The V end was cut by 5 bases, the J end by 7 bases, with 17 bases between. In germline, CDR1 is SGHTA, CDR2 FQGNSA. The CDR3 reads CASSPSFTGTEKLFF. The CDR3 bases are TGTGCCAGCAGCCCATCCTTTACCGGGACTGAAAAACTGTTTTTT.

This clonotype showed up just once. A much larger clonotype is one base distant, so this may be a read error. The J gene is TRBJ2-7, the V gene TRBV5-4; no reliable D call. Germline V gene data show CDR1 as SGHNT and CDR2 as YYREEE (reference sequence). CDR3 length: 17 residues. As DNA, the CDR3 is TGTGTCAGCAGCCGCGTACAGATGGGGTACGGCGTTGGAGAGCAGTACTTC. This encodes CVSSRVQMGYGVGEQYF.

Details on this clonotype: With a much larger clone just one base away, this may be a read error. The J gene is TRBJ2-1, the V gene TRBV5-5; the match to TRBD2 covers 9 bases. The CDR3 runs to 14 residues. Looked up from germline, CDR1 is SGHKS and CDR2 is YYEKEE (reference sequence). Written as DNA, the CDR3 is TGTGCCAGCAGCTATAGCGGGAGTAGCAATGGGCAGTTCTTC. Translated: CASSYSGSSNGQFF.

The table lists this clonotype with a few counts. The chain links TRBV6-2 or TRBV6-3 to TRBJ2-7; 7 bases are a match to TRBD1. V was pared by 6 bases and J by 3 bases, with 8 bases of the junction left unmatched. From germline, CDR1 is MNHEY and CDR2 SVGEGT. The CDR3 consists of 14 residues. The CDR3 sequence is CASRNIQGNYEQYF. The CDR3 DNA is TGTGCCAGCAGAAATATACAGGGGAACTACGAGCAGTACTTC.

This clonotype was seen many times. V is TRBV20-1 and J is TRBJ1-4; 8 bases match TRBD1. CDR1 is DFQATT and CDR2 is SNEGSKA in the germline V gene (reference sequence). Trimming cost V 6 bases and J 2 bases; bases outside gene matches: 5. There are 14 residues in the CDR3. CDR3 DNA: TGCAGTGCCGGTCAGGGGGCCACTAATGAAAAACTGTTTTTT. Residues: CSAGQGATNEKLFF.

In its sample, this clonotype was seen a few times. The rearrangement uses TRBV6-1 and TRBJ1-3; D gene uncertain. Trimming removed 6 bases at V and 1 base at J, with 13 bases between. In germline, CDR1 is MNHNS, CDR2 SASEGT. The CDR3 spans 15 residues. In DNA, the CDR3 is TGTGCCAGCAGGGGCAGGCTGAGATCTGGAAACACCATATATTTT. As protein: CASRGRLRSGNTIYF.

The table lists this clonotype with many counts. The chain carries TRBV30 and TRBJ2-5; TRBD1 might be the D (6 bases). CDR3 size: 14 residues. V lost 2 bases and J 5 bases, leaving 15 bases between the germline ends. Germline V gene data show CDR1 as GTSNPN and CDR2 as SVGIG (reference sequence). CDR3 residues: CAWSKDRGLETQYF. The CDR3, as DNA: TGTGCCTGGAGTAAGGACAGAGGGCTGGAGACCCAGTACTTC.

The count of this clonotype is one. CDR3 loop: CASSRGTIGEQYF. The CDR3 nucleotides read TGTGCCAGCAGCCGCGGGACTATAGGCGAGCAGTACTTC. V gene TRBV7-6 combines with J gene TRBJ2-7, with 7 bases aligning to TRBD2. V lost 5 bases, J lost 6 bases, and 7 bases stayed unmatched. Looked up from germline, CDR1 is SGHVS and CDR2 is FNYEAQ. This CDR3 region has 13 residues.

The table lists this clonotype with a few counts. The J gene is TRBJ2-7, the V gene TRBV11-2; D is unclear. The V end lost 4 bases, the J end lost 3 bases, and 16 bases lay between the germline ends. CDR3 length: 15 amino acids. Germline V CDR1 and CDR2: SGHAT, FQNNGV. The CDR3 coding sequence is TGTGCCAGCAGCTCCGGTGGTTCAGGAATCTACGAGCAGTACTTC. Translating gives CASSSGGSGIYEQYF.

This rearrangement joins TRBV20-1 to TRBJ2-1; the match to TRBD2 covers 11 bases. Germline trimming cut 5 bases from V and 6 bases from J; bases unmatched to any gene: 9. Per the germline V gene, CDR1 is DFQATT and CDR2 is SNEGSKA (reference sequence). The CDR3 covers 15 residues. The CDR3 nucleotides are TGCAGTGCTGCTGTAGCGGGAGGGCCGGGCAATGAGCAGTTCTTC. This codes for CSAAVAGGPGNEQFF.

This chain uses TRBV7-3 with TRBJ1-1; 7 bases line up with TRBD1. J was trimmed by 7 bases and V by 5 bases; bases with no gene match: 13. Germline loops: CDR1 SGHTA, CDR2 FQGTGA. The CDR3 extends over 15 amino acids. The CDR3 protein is CASSATDREGSEAFF. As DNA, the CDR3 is TGTGCCAGCAGCGCCACCGACAGGGAAGGAAGTGAAGCTTTCTTT.

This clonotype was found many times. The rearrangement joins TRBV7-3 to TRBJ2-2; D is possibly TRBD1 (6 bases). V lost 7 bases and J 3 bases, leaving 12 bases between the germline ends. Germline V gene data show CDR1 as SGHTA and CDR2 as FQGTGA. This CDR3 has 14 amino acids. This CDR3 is CASTLDSHTGELFF. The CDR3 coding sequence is TGTGCCAGCACCCTGGACAGTCACACCGGGGAGCTGTTTTTT.

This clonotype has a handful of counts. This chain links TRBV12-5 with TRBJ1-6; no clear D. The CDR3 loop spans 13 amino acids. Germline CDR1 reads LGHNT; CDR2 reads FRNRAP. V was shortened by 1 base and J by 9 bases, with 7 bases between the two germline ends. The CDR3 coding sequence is TGTGCTAGTGGTTTGGATACCGGTTCACCCCTCCACTTT. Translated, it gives CASGLDTGSPLHF.

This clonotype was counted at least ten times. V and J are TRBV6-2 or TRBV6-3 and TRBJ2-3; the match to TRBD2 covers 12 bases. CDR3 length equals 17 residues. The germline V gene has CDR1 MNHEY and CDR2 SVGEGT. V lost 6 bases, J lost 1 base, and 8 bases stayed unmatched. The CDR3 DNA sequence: TGTGCCAGCAGATCCACCGGACTAGCGGGACGCACAGATACGCAGTATTTT. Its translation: CASRSTGLAGRTDTQYF.

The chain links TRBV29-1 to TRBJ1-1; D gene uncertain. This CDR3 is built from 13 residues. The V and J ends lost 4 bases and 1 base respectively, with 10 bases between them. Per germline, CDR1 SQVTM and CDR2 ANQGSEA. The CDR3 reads CSVVSRRNTEAFF. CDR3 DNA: TGCAGCGTTGTTTCCAGGAGGAACACTGAAGCTTTCTTT.

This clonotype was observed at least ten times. The CDR3, as DNA: TGTGCCAGCAGCCAAGGACTAGCCGGGATAGCCGGGGAGCTGTTTTTT. It codes for CASSQGLAGIAGELFF. The V call is TRBV11-2, the J call TRBJ2-2, with 8 bases fitting TRBD2. The V gene's germline CDR1 is SGHAT and CDR2 FQNNGV. The length of the CDR3 is 16 residues. J lost 6 bases, V lost 5 bases, and 11 bases had no gene match.

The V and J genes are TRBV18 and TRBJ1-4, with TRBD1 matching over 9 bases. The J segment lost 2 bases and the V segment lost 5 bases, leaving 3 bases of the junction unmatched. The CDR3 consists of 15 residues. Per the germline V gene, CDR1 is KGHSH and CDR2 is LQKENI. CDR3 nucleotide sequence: TGTGCCAGCTCAGCACAGGGGGCGACTAATGAAAAACTGTTTTTT. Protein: CASSAQGATNEKLFF.

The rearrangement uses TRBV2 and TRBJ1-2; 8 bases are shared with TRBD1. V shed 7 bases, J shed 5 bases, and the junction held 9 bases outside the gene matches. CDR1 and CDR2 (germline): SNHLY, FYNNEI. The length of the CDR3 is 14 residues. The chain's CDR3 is CASKGTGGWYGYTF. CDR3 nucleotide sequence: TGTGCCAGCAAAGGGACAGGCGGATGGTATGGCTACACCTTC. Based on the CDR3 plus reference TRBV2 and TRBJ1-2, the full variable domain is EPEVTQTPSHQVTQMGQEVILRCVPISNHLYFYWYRQILGQKVEFLVSFYNNEISEKSEIFDDQFSVERPDGSNFTLKIRSTKLEDSAMYFCASKGTGGWYGYTFGSGTRLTVV.

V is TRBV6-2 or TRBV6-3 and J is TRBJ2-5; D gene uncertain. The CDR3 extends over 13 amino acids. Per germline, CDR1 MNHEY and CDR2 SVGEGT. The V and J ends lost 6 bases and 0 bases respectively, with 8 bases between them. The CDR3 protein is CASRDLNQETQYF. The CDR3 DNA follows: TGTGCCAGCAGAGACCTAAACCAAGAGACCCAGTACTTC.

The CDR3 region is CASSHGGTQYF. CDR3 DNA sequence: TGTGCCAGCAGTCACGGGGGCACCCAGTACTTC. The chain couples TRBV12-3 or TRBV12-4 to TRBJ2-5, with D possibly called TRBD1 or TRBD2 (6 bases each). The length of the CDR3 is 11 residues. V gave up 5 bases and J gave up 8 bases, with 9 bases separating them.

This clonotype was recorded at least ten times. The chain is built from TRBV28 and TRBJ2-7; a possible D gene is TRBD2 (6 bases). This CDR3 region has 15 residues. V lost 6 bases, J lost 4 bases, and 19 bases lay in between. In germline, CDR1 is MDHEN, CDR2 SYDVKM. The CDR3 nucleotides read TGTGCCAGCAGAACCCTCGGGACTTCGGGATACGAGCAGTACTTC. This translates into CASRTLGTSGYEQYF.